The 16 T cell receptor beta chains given below trace back to one sample, sequenced in a study of T cell repertoires in cytomegalovirus infection. Antigens for these TCRs are unknown. MiXCR, applied by TCRdb to the reads, yields one record per CDR3 protein. The sample lists 200,000 to 250,000 distinct CDR3 sequences, around two fifths seen once, with approximately 59% in the top ten. Material: CD8+ T cells from cultured PBMCs, obtained from culture after CMV antigen stimulation. The receptors originated from a human donor in good health (CMV status not recorded). Some clones in this sample may be carry-over from other donors' samples.

In this sample, this clonotype turned up a few times. This chain links TRBV27 with TRBJ1-1; D uncertain. V dropped 5 bases and J dropped 0 bases, with 13 bases sitting between them. The CDR3 has 15 residues. Germline CDR1 is MNHEY and CDR2 is SMNVEV (reference sequence). The CDR3 is CASSTLRALNTEAFF. In DNA, the CDR3 is TGTGCCAGCAGTACCCTCCGGGCCTTGAACACTGAAGCTTTCTTT.

This clonotype was seen at least ten times. V usage is TRBV19 and J usage is TRBJ2-4; TRBD2 matches at 14 bases. This CDR3 contains 16 residues. Germline values: CDR1 LNHDA, CDR2 SQIVND (reference sequence). V dropped 5 bases and J dropped 8; count of bases not matched to a gene: 8. The CDR3 is CASSAGTSGSRYIQYF. The CDR3 nucleotides read TGTGCCAGTAGTGCGGGGACTAGCGGGAGTCGGTACATTCAGTACTTC.

V gene TRBV6-1 combines with J gene TRBJ2-7; 11 bases agree with TRBD2. The CDR3 contains 17 residues. The J segment lost 0 bases and the V segment lost 4 bases, leaving 8 bases of the junction unmatched. Germline-derived CDR1 and CDR2 are MNHNS and SASEGT. CDR3 coding DNA: TGTGCCAGCAGTGTCGGGACTAGCGGACCCCACTCCTACGAGCAGTACTTC. Translating gives CASSVGTSGPHSYEQYF.

V usage is TRBV5-5 and J usage is TRBJ2-1, with 9 positions matching TRBD1. This CDR3 is built from 14 residues. The V and J ends lost 5 bases and 9 bases, in that order; junction bases with no gene match: 9. Germline CDR1 and CDR2: SGHKS and YYEKEE (reference sequence). CDR3 in DNA: TGTGCCAGCAGACCTCACGGGACAGGGCCTGAGCAGTTCTTC. Protein sequence: CASRPHGTGPEQFF.

The sample holds a few counts of this clonotype. The chain is built from TRBV27 and TRBJ1-1; TRBD1 matches 7 bases. V lost 5 bases and J lost 11; bases outside the gene matches: 11. This CDR3 has 13 amino acids. Germline-derived CDR1 and CDR2 are MNHEY and SMNVEV (reference sequence). The CDR3 spells CASSGGTDHLAFF. DNA for the CDR3: TGTGCCAGCAGTGGTGGGACAGATCACTTGGCTTTCTTT.

V is TRBV6-8 and J is TRBJ1-2; D gene uncertain. Germline V gives CDR1 MNHGY, CDR2 SAAAGT. Trimming pared 3 bases from V and 0 bases from J, leaving 14 bases between. CDR3 length: 16 residues. The CDR3 DNA is TGTGCCAGCAGTTATCATGACGGAGACTCTAACTATGGCTACACCTTC. Its protein product is CASSYHDGDSNYGYTF.

A few counts support this clonotype. The chain has TRBV7-9 and TRBJ1-1; D is uncertain. Germline V gene sequence: CDR1 SEHNR, CDR2 FQNEAQ (reference sequence). Trimming removed 7 bases at V and 1 base at J, with 10 bases between. The CDR3 runs to 13 residues. The CDR3 DNA follows: TGTGCCAGCACCCCCCCATCGAACACTGAAGCTTTCTTT. It encodes CASTPPSNTEAFF.

V is TRBV28 and J is TRBJ2-2; tentatively, D is TRBD1 or TRBD2 (5 bases each). V dropped 4 bases and J dropped 1 base, with 13 bases sitting between them. This CDR3 comprises 16 residues. The germline CDR1 and CDR2 sequences are MDHEN and SYDVKM. CDR3 sequence reads: CASSSSRDENTGELFF. The CDR3 bases are TGTGCCAGCAGTTCCTCCCGGGACGAGAACACCGGGGAGCTGTTTTTT.

DNA for the CDR3: TGTGCCAGCAGCTTGGGACGGTCGAACACTGAAGCTTTCTTT. Translated, it gives CASSLGRSNTEAFF. This chain uses TRBV7-9 with TRBJ1-1; D perhaps matches TRBD1 (5 bases). Between the trimmed V and J ends, which lost 3 bases and 1 base, there was a span of 9 bases. Germline V gene sequence: CDR1 SEHNR, CDR2 FQNEAQ (reference sequence). CDR3 length: 14 amino acids.

This clonotype was picked up one time. This sequence joins TRBV2 and TRBJ2-2; a possible D gene is TRBD2 (5 bases). The CDR3 has 14 amino acids. Germline V gene lookup returns CDR1 SNHLY and CDR2 FYNNEI. V dropped 11 bases and J dropped 2 bases, with 15 bases sitting between them. The CDR3 DNA sequence: TGTGCCGGCCGGGCGGGCGACAACACCGGGGAGCTGTTTTTT. Its translation is CAGRAGDNTGELFF.

The chain has TRBV20-1 and TRBJ2-5; 13 bases are shared with TRBD2. This CDR3 comprises 17 residues. After removal of 1 base from V and 5 bases from J, the junction contained 10 bases not matched to a gene. From germline, CDR1 is DFQATT and CDR2 SNEGSKA (reference sequence). Here the CDR3 reads CSARVSEGLAGVETQYF. The CDR3 DNA sequence: TGCAGTGCTAGAGTATCGGAAGGACTAGCGGGAGTGGAGACCCAGTACTTC.

The chain joins TRBV27 to TRBJ2-7, with 11 bases lining up with TRBD2. Germline trimming cut 4 bases from V and 8 bases from J; bases unmatched to any gene: 16. The CDR3 loop spans 17 amino acids. From germline, CDR1 is MNHEY and CDR2 SMNVEV (reference sequence). The CDR3 DNA follows: TGTGCCAGCAGTTCCACTTTCCCTAGCGGGGGGACTTTTAAGCAGTACTTC. Protein sequence: CASSSTFPSGGTFKQYF.

The CDR3 protein is CASSILAGVNYEQYF. DNA for the CDR3: TGTGCCAGTAGTATACTAGCGGGAGTTAACTACGAGCAGTACTTC. This chain links TRBV19 with TRBJ2-7; 10 nucleotides agree with TRBD2. The CDR3 is 15 residues long. J lost 3 bases, V lost 2 bases, and 4 bases had no gene match. CDR1 is LNHDA, CDR2 SQIVND, per germline (reference sequence).

V gene TRBV7-9 combines with J gene TRBJ2-2, with no clear D. Germline CDR1 and CDR2: SEHNR and FQNEAQ (reference sequence). The ends were cut back, 11 bases at V and 0 bases at J, with 22 bases in the middle. This CDR3 is 17 amino acids long. CDR3 loop: CAGFGLPSSPNTGELFF. CDR3 sequence (DNA): TGTGCCGGATTTGGGCTCCCCTCTAGTCCGAACACCGGGGAGCTGTTTTTT.

This clonotype was seen only once. J is TRBJ1-1 and V is TRBV19; D unresolved. V gave up 3 bases and J gave up 0 bases, with 8 bases separating them. This CDR3 spans 14 amino acids. Germline V lookup: CDR1 LNHDA, CDR2 SQIVND (reference sequence). CDR3 region: CASSMISLNTEAFF. The CDR3 bases are TGTGCCAGTAGTATGATCTCTCTGAACACTGAAGCTTTCTTT.

The chain employs TRBV12-3 or TRBV12-4 and TRBJ2-1; the D gene is possibly TRBD2 (6 bases). The CDR3 is made up of 15 amino acids. Trimming removed 7 bases from V and 4 bases from J, with 17 bases in between. CDR3 amino acids: CASTPHGSWYNEQFF. The DNA for the CDR3 is TGTGCCAGCACCCCGCACGGGAGCTGGTACAATGAGCAGTTCTTC.